What follows are 20 T cell receptor beta chains derived from one specimen sequenced in a study of T cell responses to AZD1222 COVID-19 vaccine. TCRdb's copy holds only in-frame clones and misses some; the assay was immunoSEQ multiplex PCR. The repertoire holds about 120,000 clones, 80% to 95% seen once, with 11% to 15% in the top ten. The source material was peripheral blood, sampled on day 0 of AZD1222 vaccination. The receptors originated from an adult in good health.

This chain joins TRBV9 and TRBJ2-3; no reliable D call. Per germline, CDR1 SGDLS and CDR2 YYNGEE. V was clipped by 0 bases and J by 1 base, with 9 bases between them. The CDR3 runs 15 residues. CDR3 bases: TGTGCCAGCAGCGTAGGAGGTCGGGGCACAGATACGCAGTATTTT. This encodes CASSVGGRGTDTQYF.

The sample holds a few counts of this clone. V usage is TRBV5-1 and J usage is TRBJ2-1; 11 nucleotides line up with TRBD2. Germline CDR1 and CDR2: SGHRS and YFSETQ. CDR3 size: 19 residues. J gave up 9 bases and V 1 base, and 18 bases lay outside the gene matches. In DNA, the CDR3 is TGCGCCAGCAGCTTGAGGGTGTATAGCGGGAGGGCCGGTGGGGGTGAGCAGTTCTTC. This gives the protein CASSLRVYSGRAGGGEQFF.

This clone was observed a single time. The chain employs TRBV18 and TRBJ2-7, with 8 bases fitting TRBD2. The V gene's germline CDR1 is KGHSH and CDR2 LQKENI. The junction had 8 bases not matched to a gene; V was cut back by 4 bases and J by 6 bases. The CDR3 spans 14 residues. This chain's CDR3 is CASSLSAGAPEQYF. CDR3 DNA sequence: TGTGCCAGCTCACTATCAGCGGGAGCCCCCGAGCAGTACTTC.

V gene TRBV6-5 combines with J gene TRBJ2-7, with TRBD2 identical over 9 bases. Germline-derived CDR1 and CDR2 are MNHEY and SVGAGI. The V gene end was trimmed by 5 bases and the J gene end by 4 bases; junction bases not matched to a gene: 6. CDR3 length equals 14 residues. The CDR3: CASSRAGGAYEQYF. The CDR3 nucleotides are TGTGCCAGCAGTCGTGCGGGGGGGGCTTACGAGCAGTACTTC.

The chain joins TRBV4-3 to TRBJ1-2; 10 positions agree with TRBD1. This CDR3 contains 18 residues. The trim removed 1 base at V and 4 bases at J, leaving 12 bases unmatched. Germline CDR1 reads LGHNA; CDR2 reads YSLEER. The DNA of the CDR3 is TGCGCCAGCAGCCAAGGCCCCTTCGGGACAGGGGCGCGCTATGGCTACACCTTC. Its protein is CASSQGPFGTGARYGYTF.

The chain links TRBV27 to TRBJ2-2, with a weak D call TRBD1 (5 bases). Trimming removed 4 bases from V and 5 bases from J, with 8 bases in between. Per germline, CDR1 MNHEY and CDR2 SMNVEV (reference sequence). This CDR3 comprises 13 residues. The chain's CDR3 is CASSSPGTGELFF. The CDR3 DNA reads as TGTGCCAGCAGTTCCCCAGGGACCGGGGAGCTGTTTTTT.

The chain joins TRBV7-2 to TRBJ1-6; 8 bases are a match to TRBD1. This CDR3 has 17 amino acids. The junction had 16 bases not matched to a gene; V was cut back by 5 bases and J by 10 bases. The germline gives CDR1 SGHTA, CDR2 FQGNSA. This CDR3 is CASSSFRDRGRESPLHF. In nucleotides, the CDR3 is TGTGCCAGCAGCAGTTTTCGCGACAGGGGACGAGAATCACCCCTCCACTTT.

This clone was counted between two and nine times. The chain uses TRBV5-4 and TRBJ1-2; TRBD1 aligns across 7 bases. CDR3 length: 14 residues. Germline CDR1 SGHNT, CDR2 YYREEE (reference sequence). J was trimmed by 8 bases and V by 4 bases; bases with no gene match: 11. CDR3 protein: CASSAETGNGGYTF. The CDR3 bases are TGTGCCAGCAGCGCAGAGACAGGGAATGGGGGCTACACCTTC.

The V and J genes are TRBV27 and TRBJ1-1, with D perhaps TRBD1 (5 bases). Germline lookup yields CDR1 MNHEY and CDR2 SMNVEV (reference sequence). CDR3 length: 14 residues. V lost 4 bases and J lost 0, with 9 bases in between. The CDR3 loop is CASSWEGMNTEAFF. The CDR3 DNA is TGTGCCAGCAGTTGGGAGGGGATGAACACTGAAGCTTTCTTT.

V and J are TRBV28 and TRBJ2-1; TRBD1 matches at 7 bases. J lost 2 bases, V lost 0 bases, and 13 bases had no gene match. Germline V gene data show CDR1 as MDHEN and CDR2 as SYDVKM. This CDR3 is built from 19 residues. The CDR3 coding sequence is TGTGCCAGCAGTTTATGGACAGGGAGCCCCCAGAATGCCTACAATGAGCAGTTCTTC. Its translation: CASSLWTGSPQNAYNEQFF. Supplemented by reference TRBV28 and TRBJ2-1, the full variable domain reads DVKVTQSSRYLVKRTGEKVFLECVQDMDHENMFWYRQDPGLGLRLIYFSYDVKMKEKGDIPEGYSVSREKKERFSLILESASTNQTSMYLCASSLWTGSPQNAYNEQFFGPGTRLTVL.

This sequence joins TRBV28 and TRBJ2-7; perhaps TRBD2 as D (6 bases). This CDR3 is built from 18 residues. Germline-derived CDR1 and CDR2 are MDHEN and SYDVKM. Trimming took 5 bases from V and 3 from J, leaving 26 bases between them. CDR3 region: CASSLPHTGTGVVYEQYF. The CDR3 bases are TGTGCCAGCAGTCTACCTCATACTGGGACGGGAGTGGTCTACGAGCAGTACTTC.

CDR3 loop: CASSLAELYEQYF. The CDR3 coding sequence is TGTGCCAGCAGCTTAGCGGAACTCTACGAGCAGTACTTC. The gene calls are TRBV7-2 and TRBJ2-7, with D unresolved. The V end was cut by 0 bases, the J end by 3 bases, with 6 bases between. Per germline, CDR1 SGHTA and CDR2 FQGNSA. There are 13 residues in the CDR3. Looking up the rest from reference TRBV7-2 and TRBJ2-7 gives the full variable domain: GAGVSQSPSNKVTEKGKDVELRCDPISGHTALYWYRQSLGQGLEFLIYFQGNSAPDKSGLPSDRFSAERTGGSVSTLTIQRTQQEDSAVYLCASSLAELYEQYFGPGTRLTVT.

The V and J genes are TRBV5-4 and TRBJ2-2; D uncertain. V was clipped by 5 bases and J by 5 bases, with 10 bases between them. The CDR3 is 13 amino acids. Per the germline V gene, CDR1 is SGHNT and CDR2 is YYREEE (reference sequence). The CDR3 sequence is CASRRELTGELFF. The CDR3 coding sequence is TGTGCCAGCAGAAGGGAACTAACCGGGGAGCTGTTTTTT.

The chain is built from TRBV28 and TRBJ2-7, with TRBD1 identical over 9 bases. The germline CDR1 and CDR2 sequences are MDHEN and SYDVKM. After removal of 3 bases from V and 6 bases from J, the junction contained 9 bases not matched to a gene. This CDR3 has 15 residues. The CDR3 is CASSFGGTGFREQYF. The CDR3 DNA is TGTGCCAGCAGTTTCGGCGGGACAGGGTTCCGCGAGCAGTACTTC.

The rearrangement uses TRBV29-1 and TRBJ1-1; D is perhaps TRBD1 (6 bases). V was trimmed by 3 bases and J by 11 bases, leaving 10 bases between them. The CDR3 length is 10 residues. Per germline, CDR1 SQVTM and CDR2 ANQGSEA. The CDR3 DNA is TGCAGCGTTGATACAGGGCAGGCTTTCTTT. Residues: CSVDTGQAFF. Supplemented by reference TRBV29-1 and TRBJ1-1, the full variable domain reads SAVISQKPSRDICQRGTSLTIQCQVDSQVTMMFWYRQQPGQSLTLIATANQGSEATYESGFVIDKFPISRPNLTFSTLTVSNMSPEDSSIYLCSVDTGQAFFGQGTRLTVV.

This sequence joins TRBV6-2 or TRBV6-3 and TRBJ2-3; D is perhaps TRBD2 (7 bases). Trimming left V 4 bases short and J 5 bases short, with 13 bases between. The CDR3 covers 14 residues. The germline gives CDR1 MNHEY, CDR2 SVGEGT. DNA for the CDR3: TGTGCCAGCAGTTTCTGGGGGGGCCAAGATACGCAGTATTTT. Residues: CASSFWGGQDTQYF.

The chain recombines TRBV5-1 with TRBJ1-1, with 7 bases identical to TRBD1. This CDR3 is built from 15 residues. Germline CDR1 reads SGHRS; CDR2 reads YFSETQ. J lost 0 bases, V lost 0 bases, and 2 bases had no gene match. CDR3 sequence: CASSLVRGVNTEAFF. The CDR3 nucleotides read TGCGCCAGCAGCTTGGTCAGGGGGGTGAACACTGAAGCTTTCTTT.

The V and J genes are TRBV7-2 and TRBJ2-7, with 11 bases fitting TRBD2. Losses at the gene ends were 5 bases for V and 2 bases for J; bases not matched to a gene: 8. There are 16 residues in the CDR3. CDR1 and CDR2 (germline): SGHTA, FQGNSA. CDR3 sequence reads: CASSLVIAGGAYEQYF. DNA for the CDR3: TGTGCCAGCAGCCTCGTTATAGCGGGGGGGGCCTACGAGCAGTACTTC. The entire variable domain, with the rest obtained from reference TRBV7-2 and TRBJ2-7, is as follows: GAGVSQSPSNKVTEKGKDVELRCDPISGHTALYWYRQSLGQGLEFLIYFQGNSAPDKSGLPSDRFSAERTGGSVSTLTIQRTQQEDSAVYLCASSLVIAGGAYEQYFGPGTRLTVT.

This clone was seen only a few times. The chain links TRBV7-2 to TRBJ1-2; D call uncertain. Germline CDR1 is SGHTA and CDR2 is FQGNSA. The CDR3 contains 13 residues. Trimming left V 1 base short and J 2 bases short, with 5 bases between. CDR3 bases: TGTGCCAGCAGCTTAGTTGAAAACTATGGCTACACCTTC. It translates to CASSLVENYGYTF.

The J gene is TRBJ2-5, the V gene TRBV19; TRBD1 might be the D (6 bases). This CDR3 spans 13 amino acids. The ends were cut back, 5 bases at V and 5 bases at J, with 12 bases in the middle. The germline gives CDR1 LNHDA, CDR2 SQIVND (reference sequence). This CDR3 is CASSEQGRETQYF. The CDR3 coding sequence is TGTGCCAGTAGTGAACAGGGACGGGAGACCCAGTACTTC. Drawing the rest from reference TRBV19 and TRBJ2-5, the complete variable domain is DGGITQSPKYLFRKEGQNVTLSCEQNLNHDAMYWYRQDPGQGLRLIYYSQIVNDFQKGDIAEGYSVSREKKESFPLTVTSAQKNPTAFYLCASSEQGRETQYFGPGTRLLVL.